This T cell receptor beta chain was profiled in a study of T cells in Graves' hyperthyroidism and ophthalmopathy. V shed 3 bases and J shed 10 bases, with 15 bases lying between them. The CDR3 loop spans 13 amino acids. Germline V gene data show CDR1 as DFQATT and CDR2 as SNEGSKA (reference sequence). Study-level results: Most expanded thyroid clonotypes above 0.001 also appeared in blood.

Researchers took RNA transcripts and amplified the TCR beta CDR3 regions from them. First-round RT-PCR with HTBI primers amplified the TCR CDR3 region. Each CDR3 protein gets one entry after TCRdb re-called the multiplex PCR reads with MiXCR. The sample lists 45,000 or so distinct CDR3 sequences; 45% to 50% were seen once. Absent ophthalmopathy progression within 18 months defined stable Graves' hyperthyroidism. With respect to this clonotype: The antigen is unknown.

The chain combines TRBV20-1 with TRBJ1-4, with D hard to call. Sequenced: peripheral blood or thyroid tissue (not recorded which). The TCR sequence derives from a woman aged 45-65 years with Graves' hyperthyroidism. CDR3 bases: TGCAGTGCTAGTGGTTACCAAGACGGAAAACTGTTTTTT. It translates to CSASGYQDGKLFF.